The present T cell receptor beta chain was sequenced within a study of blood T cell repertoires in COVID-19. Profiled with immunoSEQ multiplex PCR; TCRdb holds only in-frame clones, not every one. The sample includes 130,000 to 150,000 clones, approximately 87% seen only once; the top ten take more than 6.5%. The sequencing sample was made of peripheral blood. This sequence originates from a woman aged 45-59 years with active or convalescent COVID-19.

DNA for the CDR3: TGTGCCAGCAGCGACGGGACTTTCTTTCACAATGAGCAGTTCTTC. It translates to CASSDGTFFHNEQFF. The chain links TRBV9 to TRBJ2-1, with D possibly TRBD2 on 6 matching bases. There are 15 residues in the CDR3. The germline V gene has CDR1 SGDLS and CDR2 YYNGEE. V lost 3 bases, J lost 5 bases, and 15 bases lay in between.